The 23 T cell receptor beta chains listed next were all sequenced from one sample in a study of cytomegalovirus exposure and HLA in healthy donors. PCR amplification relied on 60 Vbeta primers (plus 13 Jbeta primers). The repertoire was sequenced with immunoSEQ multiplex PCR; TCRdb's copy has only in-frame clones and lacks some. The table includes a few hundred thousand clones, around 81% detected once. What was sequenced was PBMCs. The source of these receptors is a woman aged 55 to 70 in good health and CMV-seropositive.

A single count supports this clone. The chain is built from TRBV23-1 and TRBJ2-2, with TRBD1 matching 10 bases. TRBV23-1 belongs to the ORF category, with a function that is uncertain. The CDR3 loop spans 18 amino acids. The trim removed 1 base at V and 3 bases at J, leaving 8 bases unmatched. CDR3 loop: CASSQWRRDRGDTGELFF. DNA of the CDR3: TGCGCCAGCAGTCAATGGCGCCGGGACAGGGGCGACACCGGGGAGCTGTTTTTT.

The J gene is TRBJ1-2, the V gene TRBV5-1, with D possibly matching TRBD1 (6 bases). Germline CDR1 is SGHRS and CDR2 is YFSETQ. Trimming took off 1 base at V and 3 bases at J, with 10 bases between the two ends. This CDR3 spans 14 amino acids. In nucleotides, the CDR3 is TGCGCCAGCAGCTTGTTTTCAGGGGACTATGGCTACACCTTC. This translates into CASSLFSGDYGYTF.

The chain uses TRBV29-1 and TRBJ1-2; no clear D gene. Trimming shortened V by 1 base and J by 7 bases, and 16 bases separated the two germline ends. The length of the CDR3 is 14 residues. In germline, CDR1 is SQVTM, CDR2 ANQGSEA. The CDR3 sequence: CSVEGILSGFGYTF. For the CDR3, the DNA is TGCAGCGTTGAAGGGATCCTATCGGGTTTTGGCTACACCTTC.

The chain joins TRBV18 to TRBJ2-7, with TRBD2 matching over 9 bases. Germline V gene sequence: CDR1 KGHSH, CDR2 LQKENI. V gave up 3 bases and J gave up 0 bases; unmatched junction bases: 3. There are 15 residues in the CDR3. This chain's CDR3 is CASSPGLAHSYEQYF. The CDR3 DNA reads TGTGCCAGCTCACCCGGACTAGCGCACTCCTACGAGCAGTACTTC.

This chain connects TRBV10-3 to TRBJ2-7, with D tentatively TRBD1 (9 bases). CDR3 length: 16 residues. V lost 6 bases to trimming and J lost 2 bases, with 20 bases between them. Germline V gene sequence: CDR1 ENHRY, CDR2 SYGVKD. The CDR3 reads CAISSRGGQGAYEQYF. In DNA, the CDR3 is TGTGCCATCAGCTCCCGGGGGGGACAGGGAGCCTACGAGCAGTACTTC.

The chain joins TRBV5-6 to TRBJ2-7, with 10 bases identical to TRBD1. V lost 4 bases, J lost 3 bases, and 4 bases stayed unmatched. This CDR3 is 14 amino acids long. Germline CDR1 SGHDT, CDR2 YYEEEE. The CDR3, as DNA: TGTGCCAGCAGCCCGGGACAGGGGAGCTACGAGCAGTACTTC. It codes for CASSPGQGSYEQYF.

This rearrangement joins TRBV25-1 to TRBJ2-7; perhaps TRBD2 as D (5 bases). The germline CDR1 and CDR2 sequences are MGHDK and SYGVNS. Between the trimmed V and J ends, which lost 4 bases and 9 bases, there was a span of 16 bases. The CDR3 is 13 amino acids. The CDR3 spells CASSARDPYWQYF. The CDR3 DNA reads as TGTGCCAGCAGTGCCCGGGATCCTTATTGGCAGTACTTC.

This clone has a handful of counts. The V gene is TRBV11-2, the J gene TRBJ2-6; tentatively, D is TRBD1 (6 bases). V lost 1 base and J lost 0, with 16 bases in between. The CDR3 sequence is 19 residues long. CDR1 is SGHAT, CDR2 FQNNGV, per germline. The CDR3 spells CASSLAQGQGVSGANVLTF. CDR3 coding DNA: TGTGCCAGCAGCTTAGCACAGGGTCAGGGAGTCTCTGGGGCCAACGTCCTGACTTTC.

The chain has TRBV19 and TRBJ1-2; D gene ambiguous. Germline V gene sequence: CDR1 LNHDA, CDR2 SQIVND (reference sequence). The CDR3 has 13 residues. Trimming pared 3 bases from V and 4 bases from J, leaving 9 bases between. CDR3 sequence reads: CASSIPVVYGYTF. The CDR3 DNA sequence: TGTGCCAGTAGTATTCCGGTAGTCTATGGCTACACCTTC.

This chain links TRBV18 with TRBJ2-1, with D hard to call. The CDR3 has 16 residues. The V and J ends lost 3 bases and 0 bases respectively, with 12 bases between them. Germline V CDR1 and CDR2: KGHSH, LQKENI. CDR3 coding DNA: TGTGCCAGCTCACCCTTTAAGAGACTCTCCTACAATGAGCAGTTCTTC. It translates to CASSPFKRLSYNEQFF.

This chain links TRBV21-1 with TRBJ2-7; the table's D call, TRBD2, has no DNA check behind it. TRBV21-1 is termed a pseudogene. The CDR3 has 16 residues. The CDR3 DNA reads TGTGCCAGCAGCAGCCGTAGCGGTCCCGGGTCCTACGAGCAGTACTTC. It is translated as CASSSRSGPGSYEQYF.

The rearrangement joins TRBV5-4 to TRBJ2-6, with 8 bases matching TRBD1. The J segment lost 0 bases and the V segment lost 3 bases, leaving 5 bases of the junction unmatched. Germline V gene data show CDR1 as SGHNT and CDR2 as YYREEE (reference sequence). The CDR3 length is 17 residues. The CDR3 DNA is TGTGCCAGCAGCTGGAGGACAGGGAACTCTGGGGCCAACGTCCTGACTTTC. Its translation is CASSWRTGNSGANVLTF.

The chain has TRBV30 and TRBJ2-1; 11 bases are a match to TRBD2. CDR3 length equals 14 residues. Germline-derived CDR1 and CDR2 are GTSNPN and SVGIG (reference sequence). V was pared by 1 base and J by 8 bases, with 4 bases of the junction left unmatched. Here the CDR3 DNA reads TGTGCCTGGAGTGGGCTAGCGGGAGGAGATGAGCAGTTCTTC. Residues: CAWSGLAGGDEQFF.

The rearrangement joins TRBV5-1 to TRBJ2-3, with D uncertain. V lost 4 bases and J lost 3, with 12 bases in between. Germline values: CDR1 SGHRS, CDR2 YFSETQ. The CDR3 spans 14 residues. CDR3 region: CASSVSDWTDTQYF. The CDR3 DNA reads TGCGCCAGCAGCGTCTCTGACTGGACAGATACGCAGTATTTT. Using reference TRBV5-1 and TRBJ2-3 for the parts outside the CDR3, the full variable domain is KAGVTQTPRYLIKTRGQQVTLSCSPISGHRSVSWYQQTPGQGLQFLFEYFSETQRNKGNFPGRFSGRQFSNSRSEMNVSTLELGDSALYLCASSVSDWTDTQYFGPGTRLTVL.

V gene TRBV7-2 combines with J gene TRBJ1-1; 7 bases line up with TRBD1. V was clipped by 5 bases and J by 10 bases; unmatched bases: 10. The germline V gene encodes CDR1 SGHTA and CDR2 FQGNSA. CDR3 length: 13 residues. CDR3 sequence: CASSTRQGSRAFF. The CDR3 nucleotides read TGTGCCAGCAGCACAAGACAGGGTTCGAGAGCTTTCTTT.

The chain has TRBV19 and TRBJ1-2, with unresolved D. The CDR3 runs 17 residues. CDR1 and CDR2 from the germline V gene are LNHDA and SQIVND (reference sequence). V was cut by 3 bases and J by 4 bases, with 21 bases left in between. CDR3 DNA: TGTGCCAGTAGTATGAAACAGTTAGTGAGCCCGGTCTATGGCTACACCTTC. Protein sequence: CASSMKQLVSPVYGYTF.

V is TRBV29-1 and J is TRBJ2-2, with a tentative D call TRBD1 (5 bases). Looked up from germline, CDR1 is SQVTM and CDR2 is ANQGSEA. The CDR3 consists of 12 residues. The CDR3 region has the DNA TGCGCCGTGACAGATAACACCGGGGAGCTGTTTTTT. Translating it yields CAVTDNTGELFF.

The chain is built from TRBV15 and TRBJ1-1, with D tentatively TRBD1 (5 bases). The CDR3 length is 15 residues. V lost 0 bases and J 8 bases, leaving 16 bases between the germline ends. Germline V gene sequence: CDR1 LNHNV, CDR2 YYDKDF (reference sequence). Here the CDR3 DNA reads TGTGCCACCAGCAGAGAGGGCGGAACAGGACAAGAAGCTTTCTTT. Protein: CATSREGGTGQEAFF.

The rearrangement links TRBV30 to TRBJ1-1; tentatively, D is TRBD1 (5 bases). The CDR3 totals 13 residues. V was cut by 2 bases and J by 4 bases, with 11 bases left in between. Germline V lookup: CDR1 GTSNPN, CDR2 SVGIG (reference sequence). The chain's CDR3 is CAWSWGDSTEAFF. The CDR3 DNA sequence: TGTGCCTGGAGTTGGGGGGATTCCACTGAAGCTTTCTTT.

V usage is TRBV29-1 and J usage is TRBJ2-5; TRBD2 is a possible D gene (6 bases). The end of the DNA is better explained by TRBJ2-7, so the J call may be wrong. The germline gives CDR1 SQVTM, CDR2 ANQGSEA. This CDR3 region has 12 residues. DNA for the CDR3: TGCAGCGTTGTTTCGGACTACTACGAGCAGTACTTC. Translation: CSVVSDYYEQYF.

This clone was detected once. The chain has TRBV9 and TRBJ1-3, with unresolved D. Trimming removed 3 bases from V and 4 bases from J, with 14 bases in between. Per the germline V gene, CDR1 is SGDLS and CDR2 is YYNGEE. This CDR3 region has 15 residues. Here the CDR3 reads CASSEPVDYGNTIYF. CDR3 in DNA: TGTGCCAGCAGCGAACCGGTAGACTACGGAAACACCATATATTTT.

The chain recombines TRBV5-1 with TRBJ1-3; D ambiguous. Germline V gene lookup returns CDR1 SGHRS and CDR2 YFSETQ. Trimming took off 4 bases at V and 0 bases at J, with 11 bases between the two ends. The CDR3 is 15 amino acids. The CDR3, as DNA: TGCGCCAGCAGCCAAACCACAAGCTCTGGAAACACCATATATTTT. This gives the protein CASSQTTSSGNTIYF.

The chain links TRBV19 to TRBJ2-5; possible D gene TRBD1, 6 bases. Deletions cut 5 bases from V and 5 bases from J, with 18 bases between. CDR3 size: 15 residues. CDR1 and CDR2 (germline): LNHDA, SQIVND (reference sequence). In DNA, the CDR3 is TGTGCCAGTAGTGAGCACAGGGTGCCGACGGAGACCCAGTACTTC. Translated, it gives CASSEHRVPTETQYF.